This TCR beta chain comes out of a study of identical twins. The study's findings and limits: Potential partial confounding of zero-insertion analyses by invariant MAIT and iNKT cells was noted.

TCRdb called the 5' RACE reads again in MiXCR, with one record for every CDR3 protein. The repertoire holds about 700,000 distinct CDR3 sequences, with roughly 6% as singletons. This clonotype showed up many times. Its antigen is as yet unknown. The sequenced sample was naive T cells sorted from blood. The receptor comes from a man in his late teens or twenties in good health.

The CDR3 reads CASRSAPRNEQFF. Here the CDR3 DNA reads TGTGCCAGCAGATCCGCCCCGAGGAATGAGCAGTTCTTC. The rearrangement joins TRBV12-3 or TRBV12-4 to TRBJ2-1, with D uncertain. The CDR3 is 13 amino acids. V lost 6 bases to trimming and J lost 7 bases, with 13 bases between them.